Below, 32 T cell receptor beta chains from the same sample are listed, as sequenced in a study of molecular identifiers for immune sequencing clone quantification. TCRdb re-derived calls from the PCR reads in MiXCR, one entry per CDR3 protein. In the table there are roughly 100,000 distinct CDR3 sequences, less than 35% of which are singletons. Sequenced input: naive CD8+ T cells from blood, with Jurkat cell RNA spiked in. The subset was: FACS-sorted CD8+CD4-CCR7+CD45RA+ naive T cells. The receptors were sampled from a human donor in good health. Some libraries in this study had Jurkat cell RNA spiked in.

On this clonotype itself: A much bigger clone sits one base away, suggesting this may be a read error. The chain has TRBV5-3 and TRBJ1-5; D not certain. TRBV5-3 qualifies as an ORF whose function is uncertain. The CDR3 runs to 15 residues. CDR3 in DNA: TGTGCCAGCAGCTATTGGGTATCTAGCAATCAGCACCAGCATTTT. Residues: CASSYWVSSNQHQHF.

The V call is TRBV9, the J call TRBJ2-1; D not certain. V gave up 0 bases and J gave up 2 bases, with 9 bases separating them. The CDR3 totals 15 residues. CDR1 SGDLS and CDR2 YYNGEE come from the germline V gene. As DNA, the CDR3 is TGTGCCAGCAGCGTAGACCCCAAAACCTACAATGAGCAGTTCTTC. This encodes CASSVDPKTYNEQFF.

This clonotype came up many times. The chain employs TRBV11-2 and TRBJ2-7; 7 bases fit TRBD2. V lost 5 bases, J lost 12 bases, and 7 bases stayed unmatched. The CDR3 has 11 amino acids. Germline loops: CDR1 SGHAT, CDR2 FQNNGV. CDR3 in DNA: TGTGCCAGCAGCCCCGCGGGAGTTCTGTACTTC. Translation: CASSPAGVLYF. The full variable domain, rest sourced from reference TRBV11-2 and TRBJ2-7, is EAGVAQSPRYKIIEKRQSVAFWCNPISGHATLYWYQQILGQGPKLLIQFQNNGVVDDSQLPKDRFSAERLKGVDSTLKIQPAKLEDSAVYLCASSPAGVLYFGPGTRLTVT.

This clonotype occurred a few times. Its ends do not fully match the called genes, so a read error is possible. The rearrangement uses TRBV28 and TRBJ2-3; the match to TRBD1 covers 8 bases. The CDR3 extends over 13 amino acids. Germline loops: CDR1 MDHEN, CDR2 SYDVKM. This CDR3 reads CASSPQGAETQYF. The CDR3 DNA sequence: TGTGCCAGCAGTCCCCAGGGGGCAGAGACGCAGTATTTT.

The gene calls are TRBV11-2 and TRBJ1-1, with TRBD1 matching 8 bases. This CDR3 spans 15 amino acids. Germline V gene lookup returns CDR1 SGHAT and CDR2 FQNNGV. With 4 bases clipped from V and 0 bases from J, the junction kept 4 bases outside the gene matches. The CDR3 coding sequence is TGTGCCAGCAGCTCGAGGACAGGGATGAACACTGAAGCTTTCTTT. It codes for CASSSRTGMNTEAFF. The whole variable domain, remainder taken from reference TRBV11-2 and TRBJ1-1, is EAGVAQSPRYKIIEKRQSVAFWCNPISGHATLYWYQQILGQGPKLLIQFQNNGVVDDSQLPKDRFSAERLKGVDSTLKIQPAKLEDSAVYLCASSSRTGMNTEAFFGQGTRLTVV.

This chain joins TRBV19 and TRBJ2-1; 7 bases line up with TRBD2. The CDR3 sequence is 13 residues long. The trim removed 6 bases at V and 7 bases at J, leaving 6 bases unmatched. Germline CDR1 and CDR2: LNHDA and SQIVND (reference sequence). The CDR3 nucleotides read TGTGCCAGTAGCCCGACTAGCACAAATGAGCAGTTCTTC. It translates to CASSPTSTNEQFF.

The DNA for the CDR3 is TGTGCCAGCACCCCACGCACGGGGTATGGGCAGTTCTTC. It is translated as CASTPRTGYGQFF. V usage is TRBV28 and J usage is TRBJ2-1; tentative D call: TRBD2 (5 bases). Germline V lookup: CDR1 MDHEN, CDR2 SYDVKM. V was pared by 7 bases and J by 12 bases, with 19 bases between. This CDR3 has 13 amino acids.

This clonotype was counted ten times or more. This chain links TRBV4-3 with TRBJ2-7, with unresolved D. Trimming left V 0 bases short and J 1 base short, with 7 bases between. The CDR3 consists of 14 residues. CDR1 and CDR2 from the germline V gene are LGHNA and YSLEER. The chain's CDR3 is CASSQDVRSYEQYF. DNA for the CDR3: TGCGCCAGCAGCCAAGACGTCCGGTCCTACGAGCAGTACTTC.

This clonotype has a handful of counts. The rearrangement links TRBV9 to TRBJ1-5; 8 bases align to TRBD1. V was clipped by 3 bases and J by 4 bases; unmatched bases: 6. Germline loops: CDR1 SGDLS, CDR2 YYNGEE. CDR3 length: 15 residues. In nucleotides, the CDR3 is TGTGCCAGCAGCGCGGAGGGACAGGAGAATCAGCCCCAGCATTTT. This encodes CASSAEGQENQPQHF.

The chain is built from TRBV11-2 and TRBJ2-5; 14 bases agree with TRBD2. The CDR3 runs to 18 residues. J lost 5 bases, V lost 4 bases, and 12 bases had no gene match. CDR1 is SGHAT and CDR2 is FQNNGV in the germline V gene. The CDR3 sequence is CASSWGLAGVRYAETQYF. The CDR3 coding sequence is TGTGCCAGCAGCTGGGGACTAGCGGGAGTACGGTATGCGGAGACCCAGTACTTC.

For this clonotype: One base away lies a much larger clone, so this may be a sequencing read error. J is TRBJ1-1 and V is TRBV7-9, with D hard to call. V gave up 8 bases and J gave up 3 bases, with 7 bases separating them. The V gene's germline CDR1 is SEHNR and CDR2 FQNEAQ (reference sequence). The length of the CDR3 is 11 residues. The CDR3 loop is CASGRYTEAFF. CDR3 bases: TGTGCCAGCGGCCGTTACACTGAAGCTTTCTTT.

In this sample, this clonotype turned up a few times. This chain joins TRBV27 and TRBJ2-7, with D perhaps TRBD1 (6 bases). CDR3 size: 12 residues. Germline V lookup: CDR1 MNHEY, CDR2 SMNVEV (reference sequence). The V gene lost 8 bases and the J gene lost 2 bases, with 10 bases spanning the gap. CDR3 sequence reads: CASGQFPYEQYF. Here the CDR3 DNA reads TGTGCCAGCGGACAGTTCCCCTACGAGCAGTACTTC.

This clonotype has a count of ten or more. This chain joins TRBV28 and TRBJ1-5, with no clear D. CDR1 and CDR2 (germline): MDHEN, SYDVKM. The CDR3 is made up of 16 amino acids. V lost 8 bases to trimming and J lost 0 bases, with 17 bases between them. The CDR3 reads CASAPGPVNSNQPQHF. CDR3 in DNA: TGTGCCAGCGCTCCAGGACCGGTTAATAGCAATCAGCCCCAGCATTTT. The full variable domain, its missing parts supplied by reference TRBV28 and TRBJ1-5, is DVKVTQSSRYLVKRTGEKVFLECVQDMDHENMFWYRQDPGLGLRLIYFSYDVKMKEKGDIPEGYSVSREKKERFSLILESASTNQTSMYLCASAPGPVNSNQPQHFGDGTRLSIL.

As for this clonotype: At one boundary the junction diverges from the germline segment, which might be a read error. The chain combines TRBV4-3 with TRBJ2-1; D possibly corresponds to TRBD2 (6 bases). This CDR3 is 15 amino acids long. The V gene's germline CDR1 is LGHNA and CDR2 YSLEER. Here the CDR3 reads CASSQALAILAELFF. The DNA for the CDR3 is TGCGCCAGCAGCCAAGCCCTGGCCATACTAGCAGAGCTGTTCTTC.

V gene TRBV10-3 combines with J gene TRBJ2-1; TRBD1 aligns across 8 bases. With V trimmed by 3 bases and J by 6 bases, 10 bases remained unmatched. The CDR3 has 16 residues. The germline gives CDR1 ENHRY, CDR2 SYGVKD. The CDR3 sequence: CAISDVDRGRGNEQFF. In DNA form, the CDR3 reads TGTGCCATCAGTGACGTCGACAGGGGACGGGGCAATGAGCAGTTCTTC.

This clonotype has just one count. One end of the junction does not line up with germline, which may come from a read error. The chain links TRBV15 to TRBJ2-2; D gene uncertain. The CDR3 is 13 residues long. The germline gives CDR1 LNHNV, CDR2 YYDKDF (reference sequence). The CDR3: CVTRGIWTGELFF. In DNA, the CDR3 is TGTGTCACCAGAGGAATTTGGACCGGGGAGCTGTTTTTT.

V usage is TRBV3-1 and J usage is TRBJ1-6, with D maybe TRBD1 (5 bases). In germline, CDR1 is LGHDT, CDR2 YNNKEL (reference sequence). The CDR3 loop spans 20 amino acids. V gave up 0 bases and J gave up 9 bases, with 27 bases separating them. CDR3 loop: CASSQEEGILGREFISPLHF. CDR3 nucleotides: TGTGCCAGCAGCCAAGAAGAAGGGATCCTGGGCAGGGAATTTATTTCACCCCTCCACTTT.

J is TRBJ2-3 and V is TRBV28; maybe TRBD2 (5 bases). Germline-derived CDR1 and CDR2 are MDHEN and SYDVKM. Trimming took off 2 bases at V and 6 bases at J, with 24 bases between the two ends. This CDR3 contains 18 residues. For the CDR3, the DNA is TGTGCCAGCAGTTTAGAGAGGACTCCAAGAGGTTTAGTGGATACGCAGTATTTT. Its translation: CASSLERTPRGLVDTQYF.

The gene calls are TRBV3-1 and TRBJ2-5, with TRBD1 identical over 8 bases. CDR3 length: 15 amino acids. V was clipped by 5 bases and J by 2 bases; unmatched bases: 7. From germline, CDR1 is LGHDT and CDR2 YNNKEL (reference sequence). CDR3 residues: CASSDPGQEQETQYF. The CDR3 DNA reads as TGTGCCAGCAGCGATCCGGGACAGGAACAAGAGACCCAGTACTTC.

This clonotype was observed many times. V usage is TRBV13 and J usage is TRBJ2-7; 11 positions agree with TRBD2. The germline V gene has CDR1 PRHDT and CDR2 FYEKMQ (reference sequence). The CDR3 totals 14 residues. Unmatched junction bases numbered 7, after V lost 6 bases and J lost 6 bases. This CDR3 is CASSLAGGGGEQYF. The CDR3 DNA follows: TGTGCCAGCAGTCTAGCGGGAGGAGGTGGCGAGCAGTACTTC. The complete variable domain, with remaining parts taken from reference TRBV13 and TRBJ2-7, reads AAGVIQSPRHLIKEKRETATLKCYPIPRHDTVYWYQQGPGQDPQFLISFYEKMQSDKGSIPDRFSAQQFSDYHSELNMSSLELGDSALYFCASSLAGGGGEQYFGPGTRLTVT.

This clonotype has at least ten counts. The chain couples TRBV19 to TRBJ2-5, with TRBD2 identical over 7 bases. The ends lost 5 bases at V and 4 bases at J; junction bases unmatched: 7. This CDR3 is built from 14 residues. Germline values: CDR1 LNHDA, CDR2 SQIVND (reference sequence). In nucleotides, the CDR3 is TGTGCCAGTAGTCGCGGGGGAGTTGTAGAGACCCAGTACTTC. Encoded protein: CASSRGGVVETQYF.

The sample holds many counts of this clonotype. The chain is built from TRBV12-3 or TRBV12-4 and TRBJ2-7, with 9 bases that match TRBD2. The J segment lost 2 bases and the V segment lost 5 bases, leaving 4 bases of the junction unmatched. This CDR3 is 14 amino acids long. In nucleotides, the CDR3 is TGTGCCAGCAGTGCCGGACTAGCGCCCTACGAGCAGTACTTC. Protein product: CASSAGLAPYEQYF.

This clonotype showed up many times. Written as DNA, the CDR3 is TGTGCCAGCAGTTTCATAGGGCCGAACACTGAAGCTTTCTTT. Translation gives CASSFIGPNTEAFF. The V gene is TRBV28, the J gene TRBJ1-1; D remains unclear. CDR3 size: 14 residues. Trimming pared 3 bases from V and 1 base from J, leaving 9 bases between. Germline CDR1 MDHEN, CDR2 SYDVKM.

Comment on this clonotype: This may stem from a read error, because a much larger clone lies one nucleotide away. CDR3 sequence: CASSLAFQYELQAFF. In DNA, the CDR3 is TGTGCCAGCAGCTTAGCGTTCCAGTATGAGTTGCAAGCTTTCTTT. J is TRBJ1-1 and V is TRBV7-9; D gene unclear. Trimming left V 0 bases short and J 9 bases short, with 17 bases between. CDR3 length: 15 residues. Per the germline V gene, CDR1 is SEHNR and CDR2 is FQNEAQ (reference sequence).

This clonotype has a count of ten or more. DNA for the CDR3: TGTGCCAGCAGTTTCGGGACAGCCCAAGAGACCCAGTACTTC. It specifies CASSFGTAQETQYF. The rearrangement links TRBV28 to TRBJ2-5; 7 positions agree with TRBD1. Germline CDR1 is MDHEN and CDR2 is SYDVKM. The CDR3 is made up of 14 amino acids. V gave up 3 bases and J gave up 1 base; unmatched junction bases: 2. Full variable domain (remainder filled in from reference TRBV28 and TRBJ2-5): DVKVTQSSRYLVKRTGEKVFLECVQDMDHENMFWYRQDPGLGLRLIYFSYDVKMKEKGDIPEGYSVSREKKERFSLILESASTNQTSMYLCASSFGTAQETQYFGPGTRLLVL.

About this clonotype: A junction boundary mismatches the germline segment, possibly from a read error. The chain couples TRBV6-5 to TRBJ2-7; 7 bases align to TRBD2. From germline, CDR1 is MNHEY and CDR2 SVGAGI. CDR3 size: 18 residues. CDR3 bases: TGTGCCAGCAGTAACTCGAGTATGTCCCCGGGACTACCGGGGGAGCAGTACTTC. Amino acid sequence: CASSNSSMSPGLPGEQYF.

This clonotype was detected a few times. The rearrangement joins TRBV29-1 to TRBJ2-7, with 7 bases that match TRBD2. The CDR3 spans 12 residues. Germline V gene data show CDR1 as SQVTM and CDR2 as ANQGSEA. Trimming removed 5 bases from V and 6 bases from J; junction bases left unmatched: 7. The CDR3 reads CSVLRGDGEQYF. Here the CDR3 DNA reads TGCAGCGTTCTTCGGGGGGACGGCGAGCAGTACTTC.

As regards this clonotype: This may be a read error, as it is one base from a much larger clone. The chain uses TRBV5-4 and TRBJ2-6; 9 bases are shared with TRBD1. From germline, CDR1 is SGHNT and CDR2 YYREEE (reference sequence). The CDR3 is 19 amino acids. The CDR3 region is CASSSNRDRVFVGANILTF. CDR3 coding DNA: TGTGCCAGCAGTTCGAATCGGGACAGGGTTTTTGTTGGGGCCAACATCCTGACTTTC.

This clonotype was seen more than once but under ten times. V and J are TRBV20-1 and TRBJ2-2; 16 bases align to TRBD2. The CDR3 covers 15 residues. Trimming at V came to 3 bases and at J to 5 bases, leaving 0 bases not matched to a gene. Germline V gives CDR1 DFQATT, CDR2 SNEGSKA (reference sequence). CDR3 nucleotide sequence: TGCAGTGCTAGGGGACTAGCGGGAGGGACCGGGGAGCTGTTTTTT. Translation gives CSARGLAGGTGELFF.

This clonotype was counted between two and nine times. The chain couples TRBV7-9 to TRBJ1-4; tentatively, D is TRBD1 (6 bases). This CDR3 comprises 17 residues. Germline assignment: CDR1 SEHNR and CDR2 FQNEAQ (reference sequence). V gave up 7 bases and J gave up 5 bases, with 23 bases separating them. CDR3 region: CASTSWDIKAGNEKLFF. The CDR3 DNA follows: TGTGCCAGCACCTCATGGGACATAAAGGCCGGAAATGAAAAACTGTTTTTT.

This chain connects TRBV20-1 to TRBJ2-7; 7 positions agree with TRBD1. Germline CDR1 DFQATT, CDR2 SNEGSKA (reference sequence). V lost 5 bases, J lost 0 bases, and 7 bases stayed unmatched. CDR3 length: 14 residues. The DNA for the CDR3 is TGCAGTGCTCGAAGGACAGGCCTCTCCTACGAGCAGTACTTC. It codes for CSARRTGLSYEQYF.

The CDR3 nucleotides are TGCGCCAGCAGCCCAGCGGGAGTAGGGTCCCAGGAGCTGTTTTTT. Translated: CASSPAGVGSQELFF. The chain uses TRBV4-3 and TRBJ2-2; 8 bases fit TRBD2. CDR1 and CDR2 from the germline V gene are LGHNA and YSLEER. The V gene end was trimmed by 4 bases and the J gene end by 10 bases; junction bases not matched to a gene: 11. This CDR3 is 15 amino acids long.